This T cell receptor beta chain was identified during a study of T cell responses to AZD1222 COVID-19 vaccine (dated by TCRdb to the early 2020s). Background on the whole study: TCR sequencing was performed for 230 to 250 trial participants, of whom roughly 200 were given two doses of AZD1222 and some 26 were given two doses of MenACWY control vaccine. Trial participants were enrolled into age subgroups of 18-55, 56-69 and 70-plus years, which contained approximately 150, 30 and 60 TCR-sequenced participants, respectively.

The CDR3 regions of human TCRbeta chains were subjected to immunosequencing. As for the original processing: TCRs in the repertoires were matched against a reference library of SARS-CoV-2-specific TCRs that had been generated with the MIRA antigen-specificity platform. Breadth was defined as the fraction of unique TCRs that were SARS-CoV-2-associated. Depth was defined as the fraction of total T cells that were SARS-CoV-2-associated. Each spike-specific TCR was assigned to its reactive spike region and to a CD4 or CD8 class using the MIRA data. Log10-transformed breadth and depth values were compared by one-way ANOVA with Sidak's multiple comparisons tests. TCRdb retrieved this table from immuneACCESS and kept in-frame rearrangements only. Not all clones are present; in checked studies, unresolved V genes account for under half, and no reason is known for the remainder. V and J calls and clone size are as listed in that table; D and trimming were resolved from the DNA. For this sample the table gives more than 140,000 clones, of which roughly 88% were detected only once. The ten largest clones add up to about 3.3% of the sample.

The label giving this sample's time point can be read as: baseline before first vaccination. Sample treatment or condition, as interpreted from the label and publication: meningococcal conjugate vaccine given as trial control. The vaccinee samples were drawn from two UK trials, COV001 and COV002, one of which was a single-blind randomized controlled phase 2/3 trial testing AZD1222 (ChAdOx1 nCoV-19) in healthy adults. For TCRbeta chain sequencing, PBMC samples from trial participants were taken at day 0 and at day 28 after the second dose. Results the study describes overall, beyond this receptor: Spike-specific TCR breadth and depth rose significantly after two AZD1222 doses compared with day 0 and with MenACWY recipients. The 56-69-year group was small, and its depth increase did not reach significance, likely because of low power. CD4 TCRs associated with the vaccine covered the entire spike protein, and the dominant responses were in regions 160-218 and 743-854. Because no samples from the day 14 peak response were available, repertoires could be characterized only after the peak T cell response. Reportedly, almost half of the unique spike-specific TCRs recognized epitopes lying outside the regions that are mutated in the B.1.351 and B.1.1.7 variants. Participants were mostly white British and included more females than males, and it was suggested by the authors that clonal diversity may have been underestimated. Conclusions about previously exposed vaccinees are limited, since just six or seven AZD1222 recipients were seropositive for SARS-CoV-2 at baseline.

The CDR3 spans 15 residues, from the cysteine through the phenylalanine. Just the 45-base CDR3 DNA is kept, in frame starting at base 1. Relative to germline, V is 3 bases shorter and J is 3 bases shorter, with 12 bases between their ends. Looking up the germline V gene yields CDR1 KGHSH and CDR2 LQKENI. In the case of this clone: Its specific antigen is unknown. Per-nucleotide qualities are absent, and no much larger clonotype sits a single base away.

The TCR originated in an adult in good health. Here the sequenced sample was peripheral blood, taken on day 0 of MenACWY control vaccination. The sequence links TRBV18 to TRBJ1-5; TRBD1 might be the D gene, on 6 matching bases. The CDR3: CASSPGGQLNQPQHF. DNA sequence: TGTGCCAGCTCACCTGGGGGGCAGCTCAATCAGCCCCAGCATTTT.